This TCR beta chain derives from a study of blood T cells in healthy people across ages. Caucasian, healthy and from Russia, the donors were aged between 6 and 90. The extraction recovered at least 6 micrograms of total RNA per sample. Next came a second PCR, run for about 6 to 11 cycles, which used a sample-barcoded 5' primer along with a J-beta primer mix. Carrying 12 random nucleotides, a template-switch adaptor labeled each individual cDNA molecule. TCRdb reprocessed the 5' RACE reads via MiXCR and lists one record per CDR3 protein. The data show about 1,400,000 distinct CDR3 sequences, with approximately 42% seen just once and 6.5% to 10% held by the top ten. General study points: The study could not conclusively compare naive and antigen-experienced cells, given its unsorted PBMCs.

The V gene end was trimmed by 0 bases and the J gene end by 0 bases; junction bases not matched to a gene: 9. CDR3 size: 18 residues. The V gene's germline CDR1 is MGHRA and CDR2 YSYEKL. This clonotype was observed a handful of times. The antigen remains unidentified. Sequencing used blood. The TCR comes from a woman under 30 in good health. The genes are TRBV4-1 and TRBJ2-7, with 9 bases aligning to TRBD2. In DNA form, the CDR3 reads TGCGCCAGCAGCCAAGAGCTCCCAGGACTAGCGAGCTCCTACGAGCAGTACTTC. Protein: CASSQELPGLASSYEQYF.